The entry that follows covers one T cell receptor beta chain sequence. The entry originates in a study of blood T cell repertoires in COVID-19. Assay used: immunoSEQ multiplex PCR; TCRdb lists only in-frame clones, some missing. The table lists 180,000 or so clones, approximately 80% of them singletons. The V gene's germline CDR1 is SGHRS and CDR2 YFSETQ. V was pared by 3 bases and J by 8 bases, with 5 bases of the junction left unmatched. The CDR3 covers 15 residues. The sequence was obtained from a man aged 50 to 60 who had recovered from COVID-19. Sample: PBMCs or T cells enriched from blood (not recorded which). The V and J genes are TRBV5-1 and TRBJ1-6, with 10 bases fitting TRBD1. CDR3: CASSSVTGGDSPLHF. For the CDR3, the DNA is TGCGCCAGCAGCTCGGTGACAGGGGGCGATTCACCCCTCCACTTT.